The sequence of this T cell receptor beta chain was determined in a study of OX40 agonist ivuxolimab in advanced cancers. Findings and limits, study-wide: Blood T cells, both CD4+ and CD8+, expanded clonally by week 6 at 0.1 to 3.0 mg/kg.

As to this clone: The antigen is undetermined.

Samples of blood were obtained at baseline, on cycle 4 day 1, and on cycle 7 day 1. Clones were sequenced by immunoSEQ multiplex PCR, and TCRdb holds only the in-frame ones, with some missing. The sample lists about 20,000 clones, roughly three quarters occurring once. The material sequenced was CD4+ or CD8+ T cells sorted from blood, taken in a trial of the OX40 agonist ivuxolimab. This sequence originates from an adult with an advanced solid tumor such as melanoma, head and neck, liver or kidney cancer.

Written as DNA, the CDR3 is TGTGCCAGCAGCTTGGAAGATCAGCCCCAGCATTTT. Its protein is CASSLEDQPQHF. The rearrangement links TRBV5-6 to TRBJ1-5; no definite D call. CDR1 and CDR2 from the germline V gene are SGHDT and YYEEEE. The V end was cut by 0 bases, the J end by 5 bases, with 3 bases between. The CDR3 contains 12 residues.